The T cell receptor beta chain under discussion was sequenced for a study of shared clonotypes between healthy human individuals. Trimming took 6 bases from V and 7 from J, leaving 21 bases between them. Germline V gives CDR1 MDHEN, CDR2 SYDVKM. CDR3 size: 15 residues. The protocol was immunoSEQ multiplex PCR, while the TCRdb copy is restricted to in-frame clones and leaves out a portion. The data show 2 million to 2.5 million clones, roughly 93% seen once. The chain is built from TRBV28 and TRBJ1-2; D not certain. The sequence was obtained from a man between 18 and 29 years old in good health. Some clones in this sample may be carry-over from other donors' samples. Sequenced: naive CD4+ T cells from PBMCs. Described subset: CD45RA+ positively selected. The CDR3 nucleotides are TGTGCCAGCAGGCCCCCGATACGGGCGCTAGGTGGCTACACCTTC. It specifies CASRPPIRALGGYTF.